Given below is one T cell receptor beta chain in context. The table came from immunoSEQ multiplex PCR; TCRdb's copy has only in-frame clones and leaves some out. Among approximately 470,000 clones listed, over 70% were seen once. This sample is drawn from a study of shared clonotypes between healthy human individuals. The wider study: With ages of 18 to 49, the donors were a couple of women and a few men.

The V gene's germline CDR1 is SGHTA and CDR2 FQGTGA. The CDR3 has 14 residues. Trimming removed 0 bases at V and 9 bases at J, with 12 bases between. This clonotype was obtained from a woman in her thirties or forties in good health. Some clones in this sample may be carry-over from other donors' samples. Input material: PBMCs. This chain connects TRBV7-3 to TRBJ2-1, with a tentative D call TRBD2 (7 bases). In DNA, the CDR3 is TGTGCCAGCAGCTTAACGAGGGGGAGGGGTGAGCAGTTCTTC. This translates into CASSLTRGRGEQFF.